Here is one T cell receptor (beta chain) with its context. What it binds is unknown. The data derive from a study of cytomegalovirus exposure and HLA in healthy donors. Study observations and caveats: It emerged from a later analysis that several of the most significant clusters appeared to be linked to common viral pathogens. Later analysis indicated greater clonal expansion among HLA-associated TCR beta chains than among equally common other chains.

There are 14 residues in the CDR3. Germline V CDR1 and CDR2: SGHRS, YFSETQ. Trimming pared 0 bases from V and 6 bases from J, leaving 12 bases between. Primers: 60 Vbeta forward and 13 Jbeta reverse. Measured with immunoSEQ multiplex PCR; TCRdb has only the in-frame clones, and not every one. The sample lists roughly 200,000 clones; less than 85% were seen once. The sequenced material came from PBMCs. This receptor was taken from a boy aged 5-17 years in good health and CMV-seronegative. The chain combines TRBV5-1 with TRBJ1-2; tentative D call: TRBD1 (6 bases). The CDR3 protein is CASSLAGAPDGYTF. In nucleotides, the CDR3 is TGCGCCAGCAGCTTGGCAGGGGCGCCAGATGGCTACACCTTC.